This entry lists 25 T cell receptor beta chains sequenced from one sample in a study of blood T cell repertoires in COVID-19. Only in-frame clones appear in the TCRdb table, and some are missing; sequencing was by immunoSEQ multiplex PCR. There are over 250,000 clones in the sample; approximately 85% occur only once, and about 10% lies in the top ten. Sequenced sample: peripheral blood. The origin of the receptors is a woman in her seventies with acute or convalescent COVID-19.

This chain joins TRBV5-1 and TRBJ2-3, with D tentatively TRBD1 (6 bases). V was pared by 2 bases and J by 2 bases, with 12 bases between. This CDR3 spans 15 amino acids. Germline V gene sequence: CDR1 SGHRS, CDR2 YFSETQ. The CDR3 coding sequence is TGCGCCAGCAGCTTAACTGGACAGTTCACAGATACGCAGTATTTT. It is translated as CASSLTGQFTDTQYF. Full variable domain (missing parts from reference TRBV5-1 and TRBJ2-3): KAGVTQTPRYLIKTRGQQVTLSCSPISGHRSVSWYQQTPGQGLQFLFEYFSETQRNKGNFPGRFSGRQFSNSRSEMNVSTLELGDSALYLCASSLTGQFTDTQYFGPGTRLTVL.

The chain is built from TRBV30 and TRBJ1-2; D is uncertain. Germline loops: CDR1 GTSNPN, CDR2 SVGIG (reference sequence). The V end lost 5 bases, the J end lost 6 bases, and 13 bases lay between the germline ends. The CDR3 extends over 12 amino acids. CDR3 residues: CAWLGDGDGYTF. The CDR3 DNA follows: TGTGCCTGGTTGGGCGACGGGGATGGCTACACCTTC.

CDR3 bases: TGTGCCAGCAGCTCCCTTGGAAACACCATATATTTT. Its protein is CASSSLGNTIYF. The chain employs TRBV7-9 and TRBJ1-3; D is unresolved. Germline V gene data show CDR1 as SEHNR and CDR2 as FQNEAQ (reference sequence). Trimming shortened V by 4 bases and J by 3 bases, and 4 bases separated the two germline ends. The CDR3 runs to 12 residues.

This rearrangement joins TRBV11-2 to TRBJ2-5; no reliable D call. Trimming cost V 5 bases and J 9 bases, with 13 bases left between them. The CDR3 runs 12 residues. Germline CDR1 SGHAT, CDR2 FQNNGV. The CDR3 reads CASSPQFRAQYF. CDR3 coding DNA: TGTGCCAGCAGCCCCCAGTTCCGGGCCCAGTACTTC.

The chain recombines TRBV18 with TRBJ1-2, with D unclear. CDR1 and CDR2 (germline): KGHSH, LQKENI. This CDR3 has 15 residues. Trimming removed 4 bases at V and 0 bases at J, with 12 bases between. The CDR3 sequence: CASSQGGRTNYGYTF. In DNA form, the CDR3 reads TGTGCCAGCTCACAAGGAGGTCGTACTAACTATGGCTACACCTTC.

This rearrangement joins TRBV19 to TRBJ1-1; weak D call: TRBD1 (6 bases). Germline CDR1 and CDR2: LNHDA and SQIVND (reference sequence). V was cut by 9 bases and J by 0 bases, with 17 bases left in between. This CDR3 is built from 15 residues. Here the CDR3 reads CASSAGAAMNTEAFF. The DNA for the CDR3 is TGTGCCAGCTCCGCGGGGGCCGCAATGAACACTGAAGCTTTCTTT.

This clone was detected once. The V and J genes are TRBV5-6 and TRBJ1-2, with 7 bases lining up with TRBD1. The J segment lost 5 bases and the V segment lost 5 bases, leaving 18 bases of the junction unmatched. The germline V gene encodes CDR1 SGHDT and CDR2 YYEEEE. CDR3 length equals 17 residues. CDR3 sequence (DNA): TGTGCCAGCAGTTACGGGACAGTTGGGGCCGGTTGGTATGGCTACACCTTC. It yields the protein CASSYGTVGAGWYGYTF.

The sample holds a few counts of this clone. The rearrangement joins TRBV29-1 to TRBJ1-3; D is undetermined. Trimming removed 1 base from V and 10 bases from J, with 8 bases in between. CDR3 size: 11 residues. Per germline, CDR1 SQVTM and CDR2 ANQGSEA. CDR3 sequence reads: CSVEVGGTIYF. CDR3 in DNA: TGCAGCGTTGAAGTCGGAGGGACCATATATTTT.

Comment on this clone: This specimen includes other DNA sequences encoding the same CDR3. The chain recombines TRBV5-1 with TRBJ1-2; 9 bases agree with TRBD1. Unmatched junction bases numbered 2, after V lost 0 bases and J lost 5 bases. This CDR3 is 14 amino acids long. The germline CDR1 and CDR2 sequences are SGHRS and YFSETQ. The CDR3 loop reads CASSLEGTGYGYTF. In DNA form, the CDR3 reads TGCGCCAGCAGCTTGGAAGGGACAGGGTATGGCTACACCTTC.

The table lists this clone with a count of one. V usage is TRBV6-2 or TRBV6-3 and J usage is TRBJ2-2; D unclear. The V end lost 5 bases, the J end lost 4 bases, and 5 bases lay between the germline ends. The germline gives CDR1 MNHEY, CDR2 SVGEGT. The CDR3 length is 12 residues. This chain's CDR3 is CASSRSTGELFF. The CDR3 DNA sequence: TGTGCCAGCAGTCGGAGCACCGGGGAGCTGTTTTTT.

About this clone: One end of the junction is discordant with germline, which a read error may explain. This chain links TRBV10-3 with TRBJ1-5; D not resolved. The CDR3 runs to 13 residues. From germline, CDR1 is ENHRY and CDR2 SYGVKD. The CDR3 DNA reads as TGTGCCACCAGTAGTCAGAGCAATCAGCCCCAGCATTTT. Translated: CATSSQSNQPQHF.

The rearrangement uses TRBV20-1 and TRBJ1-5; 8 nucleotides match TRBD1. From germline, CDR1 is DFQATT and CDR2 SNEGSKA (reference sequence). There are 15 residues in the CDR3. Trimming at V came to 3 bases and at J to 9 bases, leaving 13 bases not matched to a gene. CDR3 DNA: TGCAGTGCTAGTCTCCCCGGACAGGGCGTAGGGCCCCAGCATTTT. It is translated as CSASLPGQGVGPQHF.

The chain recombines TRBV5-1 with TRBJ2-2; TRBD2 matches 9 bases. The CDR3 covers 15 residues. V trimming: 4 bases; J trimming: 4 bases; junction bases outside the gene matches: 5. Per the germline V gene, CDR1 is SGHRS and CDR2 is YFSETQ. The CDR3 protein is CASSVAGVGTGELFF. The CDR3 bases are TGCGCCAGCAGCGTAGCGGGGGTCGGCACCGGGGAGCTGTTTTTT.

The chain couples TRBV14 to TRBJ2-2, with TRBD2 identical over 8 bases. V was pared by 4 bases and J by 2 bases, with 15 bases of the junction left unmatched. The CDR3 runs 19 residues. Germline V lookup: CDR1 SGHDN, CDR2 FVKESK. The CDR3 protein is CASSPIPGLAGYNTGELFF. The CDR3 DNA reads TGTGCCAGCAGCCCCATCCCGGGGCTAGCGGGTTACAACACCGGGGAGCTGTTTTTT.

This rearrangement joins TRBV2 to TRBJ2-1; unclear D gene. The CDR3 is 12 residues long. Germline V lookup: CDR1 SNHLY, CDR2 FYNNEI. V gave up 8 bases and J gave up 7 bases, with 12 bases separating them. The CDR3 here is CASDEALNEQFF. The DNA of the CDR3 is TGTGCCAGCGATGAGGCCCTTAATGAGCAGTTCTTC.

The V call is TRBV4-1, the J call TRBJ1-5; D might be TRBD1 (5 bases). The CDR3 has 17 residues. The germline V gene encodes CDR1 MGHRA and CDR2 YSYEKL. V was trimmed by 2 bases and J by 0 bases, leaving 14 bases between them. CDR3 sequence reads: CASSQPDSAYSNQPQHF. The CDR3 nucleotides are TGCGCCAGCAGCCAACCCGACAGTGCCTATAGCAATCAGCCCCAGCATTTT.

This chain links TRBV7-2 with TRBJ2-1; 8 bases line up with TRBD1. CDR1 is SGHTA, CDR2 FQGNSA, per germline. V lost 5 bases to trimming and J lost 1 base; unmatched junction nucleotides: 4. The CDR3 sequence is 15 residues long. The chain's CDR3 is CASSPRQGSYNEQFF. The CDR3 coding sequence is TGTGCCAGCAGCCCAAGACAGGGGTCCTACAATGAGCAGTTCTTC.

This rearrangement joins TRBV5-8 to TRBJ2-4; tentative D call: TRBD2 (6 bases). The CDR3 runs 14 residues. V lost 4 bases, J lost 0 bases, and 8 bases lay in between. From germline, CDR1 is SGHTS and CDR2 YDEGEE. The CDR3: CASSGRIAKNIQYF. The DNA for the CDR3 is TGTGCCAGCAGCGGGAGGATAGCCAAAAACATTCAGTACTTC.

The rearrangement uses TRBV2 and TRBJ2-3; D ambiguous. Germline loops: CDR1 SNHLY, CDR2 FYNNEI. The CDR3 spans 12 residues. Trimming took 5 bases from V and 2 from J, leaving 5 bases between them. The CDR3 reads CASSIVTDTQYF. The CDR3 bases are TGTGCCAGCAGTATAGTCACAGATACGCAGTATTTT.

V and J are TRBV19 and TRBJ1-4, with TRBD1 identical over 7 bases. Germline CDR1 reads LNHDA; CDR2 reads SQIVND (reference sequence). The ends lost 7 bases at V and 0 bases at J; junction bases unmatched: 8. The CDR3 has 16 residues. DNA for the CDR3: TGTGCCAGTACCAGGGGGAGTCCGCCAACTAATGAAAAACTGTTTTTT. Translated: CASTRGSPPTNEKLFF.

The chain carries TRBV3-1 (or the pseudogene TRBV3-2) and TRBJ1-1, with D tentatively TRBD1 (5 bases). The V gene's germline CDR1 is LGHDT and CDR2 YNNKEL (reference sequence). V lost 4 bases and J 6 bases, leaving 12 bases between the germline ends. This CDR3 comprises 13 residues. The CDR3 reads CASSLAGGAEAFF. CDR3 sequence (DNA): TGTGCCAGCAGCCTGGCGGGGGGGGCTGAAGCTTTCTTT.

This clone has more than one count but fewer than ten. The chain has TRBV2 and TRBJ1-1; 7 bases are shared with TRBD1. The trim removed 8 bases at V and 10 bases at J, leaving 13 bases unmatched. CDR3 length: 13 amino acids. In germline, CDR1 is SNHLY, CDR2 FYNNEI. CDR3 loop: CASEYTGERGAFF. The CDR3 DNA reads as TGTGCCAGCGAATATACAGGGGAAAGAGGAGCTTTCTTT.

This clone showed up just once. This chain joins TRBV6-6 and TRBJ2-5, with TRBD1 matching 10 bases. The CDR3 has 15 residues. CDR1 and CDR2 (germline): MNHNY, SVGAGI (reference sequence). V lost 7 bases, J lost 0 bases, and 5 bases stayed unmatched. This CDR3 is CASTMDRGDQETQYF. DNA for the CDR3: TGTGCCAGCACAATGGACAGGGGGGACCAAGAGACCCAGTACTTC.

The chain combines TRBV3-1 (or the pseudogene TRBV3-2) with TRBJ2-1, with TRBD1 as a possible D gene (7 bases). The CDR3 has 12 residues. Germline V CDR1 and CDR2: LGHDT, YNNKEL (reference sequence). V was pared by 4 bases and J by 12 bases, with 13 bases between. CDR3 region: CASSPPGGSQFF. The CDR3 bases are TGTGCCAGCAGCCCACCAGGGGGGTCGCAGTTCTTC.

The chain is built from TRBV5-1 and TRBJ2-2; D is uncertain. V lost 4 bases to trimming and J lost 0 bases, with 10 bases between them. This CDR3 is built from 15 residues. Germline values: CDR1 SGHRS, CDR2 YFSETQ. The CDR3 protein is CASSVDGSNTGELFF. The CDR3 DNA is TGCGCCAGCAGCGTGGACGGTTCGAACACCGGGGAGCTGTTTTTT.